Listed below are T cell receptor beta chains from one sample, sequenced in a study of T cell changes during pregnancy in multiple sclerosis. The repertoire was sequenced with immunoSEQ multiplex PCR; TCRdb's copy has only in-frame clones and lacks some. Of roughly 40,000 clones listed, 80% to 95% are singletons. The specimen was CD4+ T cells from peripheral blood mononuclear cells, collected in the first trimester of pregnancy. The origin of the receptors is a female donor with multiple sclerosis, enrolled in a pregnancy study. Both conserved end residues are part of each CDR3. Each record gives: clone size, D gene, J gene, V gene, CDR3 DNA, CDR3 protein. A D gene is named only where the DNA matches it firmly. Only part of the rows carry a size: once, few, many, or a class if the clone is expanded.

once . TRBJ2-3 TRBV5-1 TGCGCCAGCAGCTTGGATTCCCCCATAGTAACTAGCACAGATACGCAGTATTTT CASSLDSPIVTSTDTQYF
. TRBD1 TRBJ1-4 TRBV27 TGTGCCAGCAGTCCGACAGGGGTTGCTAATGAAAAACTGTTTTTT CASSPTGVANEKLFF
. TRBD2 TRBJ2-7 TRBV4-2 TGTGCCAGCAGCCAAGTGGAACGGGAGGGGTACGAGCAGTACTTC CASSQVEREGYEQYF
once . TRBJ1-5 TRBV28 TGTGCCAGCAGTTTCCTCAGACAGACAAATCAGCCCCAGCATTTT CASSFLRQTNQPQHF
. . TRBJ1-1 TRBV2 TGTGCCAGAACCCGCGGGGCGGCCACTGAAGCTTTCTTT CARTRGAATEAFF
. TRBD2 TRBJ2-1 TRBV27 TGTGCCAGCAGTCCGCTGCCTAGCGGGGACGCTGTCTTC CASSPLPSGDAVF
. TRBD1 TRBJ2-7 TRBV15 TGTGCCACCAGCAGAGTGCGGGCAGGGGGCGACGAGCAGTACTTC CATSRVRAGGDEQYF
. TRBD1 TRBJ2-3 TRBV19 TGTGCCAGTAGTATCCTTGTCGGACAGGGGGGCACAGATACGCAGTATTTT CASSILVGQGGTDTQYF
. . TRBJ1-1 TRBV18 TGTGCCAGCTCAGCAGGGATGAACACTGAAGCTTTCTTT CASSAGMNTEAFF
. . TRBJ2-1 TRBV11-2 TGTGCCAGCAGCCCGTGGTACGGTGAGCAGTTCTTC CASSPWYGEQFF
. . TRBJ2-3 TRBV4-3 TGCGCCAGCAGCCAACAGGGATCCCGGAGTTTTACGCAGTATTTT CASSQQGSRSFTQYF
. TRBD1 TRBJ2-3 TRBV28 TGTGCCAGCAGGACTCCGGGACAGAGCACAGATACGCAGTATTTT CASRTPGQSTDTQYF
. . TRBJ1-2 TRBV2 TGTGCCAGGAGGGGGACGGGCAGTGTTTATGGCTACACCTTC CARRGTGSVYGYTF
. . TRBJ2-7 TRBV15 TGTGCCACCAGCAACGGGAACTCCTACGAGCAGTACTTC CATSNGNSYEQYF
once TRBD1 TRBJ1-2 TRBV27 TGTGCCAGCAGTCCCTGGGGACAGGGGTTTTGGGGCTACACCTTC CASSPWGQGFWGYTF
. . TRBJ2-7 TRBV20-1 TGCAGTGCTAGAAAATCTAACGAGCAGTACTTC CSARKSNEQYF
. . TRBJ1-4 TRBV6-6 TGTGCCACACAGTCAACTAATGAAAAACTGTTTTTT CATQSTNEKLFF
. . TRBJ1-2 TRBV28 TGTGCCAGCAGTTTGACAGCCACTATTGGCTACACCTTC CASSLTATIGYTF
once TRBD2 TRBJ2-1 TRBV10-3 TGTGCCATCGCCATCGGGAGGACTAACAATGAGCAGTTCTTC CAIAIGRTNNEQFF
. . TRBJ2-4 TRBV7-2 TGTGCCAGCAGCTCCTTACAGCTAGCCAAAAACATTCAGTACTTC CASSSLQLAKNIQYF
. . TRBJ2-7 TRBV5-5 TGTGCCAGCAGCGGGGTACAGGTCCAAGAGCAGTACTTC CASSGVQVQEQYF
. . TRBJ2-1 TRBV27 TGTGCCAGCAGTTTATTGACAGGCATTAACAATGAGCAGTTCTTC CASSLLTGINNEQFF
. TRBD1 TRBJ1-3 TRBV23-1 TGCGCCAGCACCGCAATTACAGGGGACTCTGGAAACACCATATATTTT CASTAITGDSGNTIYF
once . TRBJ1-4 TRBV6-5 TGTGCCAGCAGTTACTCAGGGGGATCGCCGTCTGAAAAACTGTTTTTT CASSYSGGSPSEKLFF
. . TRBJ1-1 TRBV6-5 TGTGCCAGCAGCCACCGTCAGAATGCTGAAGCTTTCTTT CASSHRQNAEAFF
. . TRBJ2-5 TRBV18 TGTGCCAGCTCACCATACATGCAAGAGACCCAGTACTTC CASSPYMQETQYF
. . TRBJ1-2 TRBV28 TGTGCCAGCAGTTTACGGGGTAACAACTATGGCTACACCTTC CASSLRGNNYGYTF
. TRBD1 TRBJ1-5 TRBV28 TGTGCCAGCAGGGGGGACAGGGGCCAGCCCCAGCATTTT CASRGDRGQPQHF
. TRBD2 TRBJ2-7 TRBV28 TGTGCCACCCTTCCGGGGGGGACAACGAACTACGAGCAGTACTTC CATLPGGTTNYEQYF
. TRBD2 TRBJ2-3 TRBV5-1 TGCGCCAGCAGCTTCGCGGGAGGGGGCACAGATACGCAGTATTTT CASSFAGGGTDTQYF
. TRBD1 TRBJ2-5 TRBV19 TGTGCCAGTAGTACCGGACAGGGTCCATCCCAAGAGACCCAGTACTTC CASSTGQGPSQETQYF
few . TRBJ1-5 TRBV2 TGTGCCAGCAGTGAAGGACTGAATCAGCCCCAGCATTTT CASSEGLNQPQHF
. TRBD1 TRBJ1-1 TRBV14 TGTGCCAGCAGCCCCGGGACAGGGACCTTGAACACTGAAGCTTTCTTT CASSPGTGTLNTEAFF
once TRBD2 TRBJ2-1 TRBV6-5 TGTGCCAGCAGTTTAACTAGCGGGAATTCCTACAATGAGCAGTTCTTC CASSLTSGNSYNEQFF
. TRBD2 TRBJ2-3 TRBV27 TGTGCCAGCAGGCTAGCGGGAGCCGGGACAGATACGCAGTATTTT CASRLAGAGTDTQYF
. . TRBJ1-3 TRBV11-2 TGTGCCAGCAGGGTCCACCTAGGAAACACCATATATTTT CASRVHLGNTIYF
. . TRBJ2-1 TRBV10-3 TGTGCCATCAGTCTTAAGGGGTTTGAGCAGTTCTTC CAISLKGFEQFF
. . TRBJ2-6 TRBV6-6 TGTGCCAGCAGTGGGCGTGAATCCTCTGGGGCCAACGTCCTGACTTTC CASSGRESSGANVLTF
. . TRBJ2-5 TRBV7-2 TGTGCCAGCAGCTTAGGGAGGGTGGGGACCCAGTACTTC CASSLGRVGTQYF
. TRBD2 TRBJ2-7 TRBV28 TGTGCCAGCAGTTTAGCGGGAGGGGCCTACGAGCAGTACTTC CASSLAGGAYEQYF
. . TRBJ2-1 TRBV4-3 TGCGCCAGCAGCCAAGACCGAGCCCCAAATGAGCAGTTCTTC CASSQDRAPNEQFF
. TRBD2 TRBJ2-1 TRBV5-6 TGTGCCAGCAGCCGGACTAGCGGGAGTTATGAGCAGTTCTTC CASSRTSGSYEQFF
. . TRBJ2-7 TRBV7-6 TGTGCCAGCAGCCACCGGTCCTACGAGCAGTACTTC CASSHRSYEQYF
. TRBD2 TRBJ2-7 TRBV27 TGTGCCAGCAGTTCGCCTAGCGGGAGGGCCTACGAGCAGTACTTC CASSSPSGRAYEQYF
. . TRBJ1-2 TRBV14 TGTGCCAGCAGCCAAGGAGGGGGGGTGCGACATGGCTACACCTTC CASSQGGGVRHGYTF
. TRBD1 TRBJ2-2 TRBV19 TGTGCCAGTAAGATCGAGGGGGCGCCCACCGGGGAGCTGTTTTTT CASKIEGAPTGELFF
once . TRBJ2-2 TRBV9 TGTGCCAGCAGCGTAGGAGCGACCGGGGAGCTGTTTTTT CASSVGATGELFF
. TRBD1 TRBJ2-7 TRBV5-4 TGTGCCAGCAGCTTGGTAGGGGGCGCTGGGGTCAGAGTGCAGTACTTC CASSLVGGAGVRVQYF
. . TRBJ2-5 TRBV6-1 TGTGCCAGCGGAGGGTTTAGGGAGACCCAGTACTTC CASGGFRETQYF
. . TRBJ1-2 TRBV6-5 TGTGCCAGCCGGCGGGGCGCCGGTGGCTACACCTTC CASRRGAGGYTF
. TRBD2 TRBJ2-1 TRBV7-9 TGTGCCAGCAGCTCCCCCACCTTTGGAGCGGGAGGCTACAATGAGCAGTTCTTC CASSSPTFGAGGYNEQFF